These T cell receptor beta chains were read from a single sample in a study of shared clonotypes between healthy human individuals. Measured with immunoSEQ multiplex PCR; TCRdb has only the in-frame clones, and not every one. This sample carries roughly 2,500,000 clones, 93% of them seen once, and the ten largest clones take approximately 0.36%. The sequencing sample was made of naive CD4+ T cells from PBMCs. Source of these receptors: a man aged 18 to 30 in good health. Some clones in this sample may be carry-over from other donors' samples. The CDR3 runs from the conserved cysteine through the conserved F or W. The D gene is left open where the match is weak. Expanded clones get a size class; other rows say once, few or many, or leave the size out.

CASSGSERVGEKLFF | TGTGCCAGCAGCGGTTCCGAACGGGTTGGTGAAAAACTGTTTTTT | TRBJ1-4 | . | . | TRBV9
CASSIPGMPRTQYF | TGTGCCAGTAGTATCCCGGGTATGCCTCGAACGCAGTATTTT | TRBJ2-3 | . | once | TRBV19
CASSLGDGKNIQYF | TGTGCCAGCAGCTTAGGGGACGGGAAAAACATTCAGTACTTC | TRBJ2-4 | . | . | TRBV7-9
CASSLPSGTANTEAFF | TGCGCCAGCAGCTTACCCTCCGGGACGGCGAACACTGAAGCTTTCTTT | TRBJ1-1 | . | once | TRBV5-1
CASSFTYQETQYF | TGTGCCAGCAGCTTCACGTACCAAGAGACCCAGTACTTC | TRBJ2-5 | . | . | TRBV7-3
CASRPGLAAGELFF | TGTGCCAGCAGGCCGGGACTAGCCGCCGGGGAGCTGTTTTTT | TRBJ2-2 | TRBD2 | . | TRBV5-8
CASSSGPTNEQFF | TGTGCCAGCAGTTCCGGGCCTACCAATGAGCAGTTCTTC | TRBJ2-1 | . | . | TRBV7-3
CASSTGLAENEQFF | TGTGCCAGCAGCACGGGACTAGCGGAGAATGAGCAGTTCTTC | TRBJ2-1 | TRBD2 | . | TRBV7-7
CASSVAGGHQETQYF | TGTGCCAGCTCAGTCGCGGGAGGCCACCAAGAGACCCAGTACTTC | TRBJ2-5 | TRBD2 | once | TRBV18
CASRIQGPLSDLHF | TGTGCCAGCAGGATACAGGGGCCGCTGTCTGACCTCCACTTT | TRBJ1-6 | TRBD1 | . | TRBV2
CASSLNVNLHDEQYF | TGTGCCAGCAGCCTCAATGTGAACCTTCACGACGAGCAGTACTTC | TRBJ2-7 | . | once | TRBV7-2